This is a list of T cell receptor beta chains from one sample in a study of vaccination effects on CD4 cells after COVID-19. Their antigens are not known. Profiling relied on immunoSEQ multiplex PCR, and the TCRdb table lists in-frame clones only, not all of them. Of 75,000 to 100,000 clones listed, more than 60% are singletons. Material: CD4+ T cells from PBMCs cultured with HCoV-OC43 spike peptides, obtained after COVID-19 vaccination. These TCRs come from a human donor who received a COVID-19 vaccine. Both conserved end residues are part of each CDR3. Fields, in order: V gene, J gene, D gene, CDR3 protein. The D gene is left open where the match is weak.

TRBV29-1	TRBJ1-2	NA	CSVVLSSGQNYGYTF
TRBV7-2	TRBJ1-6	NA	CASSQPINNSPLHF
TRBV4-1	TRBJ2-4	NA	CASSRGGQAKNIQYF
TRBV28	TRBJ2-4	NA	CASSPQGSAKNIQYF
TRBV6-2/TRBV6-3	TRBJ2-1	NA	CASSKLSSYNEQFF
TRBV11-2	TRBJ1-1	NA	CASSSNTAGVQGAFF
TRBV27	TRBJ2-2	TRBD1	CASMGFDRVHISGELFF
TRBV6-6	TRBJ1-1	TRBD1	CASTERGHDTEAFF
TRBV5-1	TRBJ2-5	NA	CASQSRLVNQETQYF
TRBV30	TRBJ1-4	TRBD1	CAWTPRPGGDEKLFF
TRBV6-6	TRBJ1-2	NA	CASRGHGYTF
TRBV7-2	TRBJ1-2	NA	CASSFNGGNGYTF
TRBV5-1	TRBJ2-3	TRBD1	CASSAGTGDDTQYF
TRBV19	TRBJ1-5	NA	CASSIDREDQPQHF
TRBV21-1	TRBJ1-3	NA	CASSKNLRSEALYRNTIYF
TRBV6-2/TRBV6-3	TRBJ2-5	NA	CASSFLEGETQYF
TRBV2	TRBJ1-1	NA	CASRGDGNTEAFF